This is a list of T cell receptor beta chains from one sample in a study of blood T cells in healthy people across ages. One entry per CDR3 protein, called by TCRdb with MiXCR from the 5' RACE reads. The data contain nearly 1 million distinct CDR3 sequences, 45% to 60% of them singletons. Sequenced: blood. The source of these receptors is a woman aged 55-70 years in good health. Each CDR3 is given with its conserved first and last residue. Each record gives: J gene, V gene, CDR3 protein.

TRBJ2-7	TRBV20-1	CSAVPGLAGVYEQYF
TRBJ2-7	TRBV6-6	CASRTRDTSYEQYF
TRBJ1-2	TRBV12-3/TRBV12-4	CASRKPGGSRGYTF
TRBJ2-7	TRBV20-1	CSANGQTRTYEQYF
TRBJ2-4	TRBV28	CASTTAGTGGPKNIQYF
TRBJ2-3	TRBV18	CASSASPGYTDTQYF
TRBJ2-1	TRBV27	CASSLPGDKSYNEQFF
TRBJ2-1	TRBV29-1	CSVEWRGTYNEQFF
TRBJ2-3	TRBV11-2	CASSLDNGAGSTDTQYF
TRBJ1-1	TRBV29-1	CSVAVISEAFF
TRBJ1-6	TRBV18	CASSPGYASPLHF